The sequence of this T cell receptor beta chain was determined in a study of T cell responses to AZD1222 COVID-19 vaccine. Study results and limitations: The study identified only five to seven AZD1222 recipients as seropositive at baseline. With two AZD1222 doses given, Spike-specific TCR breadth and depth both rose. Mapped onto spike, vaccine-associated CD4 TCRs spanned it and were dominant at 160-218 and 743-854. The donors showed a predominance of white British ancestry and of females, with possible underestimation of clonal diversity.

Data came from immunoSEQ multiplex PCR; TCRdb stores just in-frame clones and leaves some out. The data hold about 150,000 clones, with roughly 90% observed a single time. Trimming stripped 1 base from V and 10 bases from J, with 10 bases between. Germline V CDR1 and CDR2: LGHDT, YNNKEL (reference sequence). The CDR3 covers 13 residues. This clone was detected only a few times. No antigen is known for it. The clonotype originates from an adult in good health. V and J are TRBV3-1 (or the pseudogene TRBV3-2) and TRBJ1-4; D call uncertain. Specimen: peripheral blood, collected on day 0 of AZD1222 vaccination. CDR3 protein: CASSQVTIPKLFF. For the CDR3, the DNA is TGTGCCAGCAGCCAAGTTACTATACCAAAACTGTTTTTT.